The 10 T cell receptor beta chains below were found in one sample sequenced in a study of T cell responses to AZD1222 COVID-19 vaccine. Repertoires were generated with immunoSEQ multiplex PCR, while TCRdb's copy carries only in-frame clones and drops some. The data hold 150,000 or so clones, with 80% to 95% observed a single time. This sample comprised peripheral blood, obtained 28 days after the second AZD1222 dose. These TCRs come from an adult who received the AZD1222 COVID-19 vaccine.

The V and J genes are TRBV7-2 and TRBJ2-7; 8 bases agree with TRBD1. Unmatched junction bases numbered 4, after V lost 3 bases and J lost 3 bases. The CDR3 consists of 14 residues. The V gene's germline CDR1 is SGHTA and CDR2 FQGNSA. The DNA for the CDR3 is TGTGCCAGCAGCTTCGACAGGGGAAGCTACGAGCAGTACTTC. Amino acids: CASSFDRGSYEQYF.

The CDR3 spells CASSQSAGVDTQYF. The CDR3 DNA reads TGTGCCAGCAGCCAGTCAGCGGGAGTGGATACGCAGTATTTT. The chain carries TRBV7-9 and TRBJ2-3, with 8 nucleotides matching TRBD2. This CDR3 contains 14 residues. Losses at the gene ends were 5 bases for V and 6 bases for J; bases not matched to a gene: 7. Germline values: CDR1 SEHNR, CDR2 FQNEAQ (reference sequence).

The chain couples TRBV29-1 to TRBJ1-1; D might be TRBD1 (5 bases). The germline V gene has CDR1 SQVTM and CDR2 ANQGSEA. V was pared by 8 bases and J by 5 bases, with 12 bases between. This CDR3 region has 11 residues. CDR3 in amino acids: CSSGGETEAFF. The CDR3 bases are TGCAGCTCCGGGGGAGAAACTGAAGCTTTCTTT.

This clone was seen more than once but under ten times. The chain is built from TRBV27 and TRBJ2-7; D call uncertain. This CDR3 is 11 amino acids long. Trimming cost V 7 bases and J 0 bases, with 4 bases left between them. Germline CDR1 MNHEY, CDR2 SMNVEV (reference sequence). The CDR3 sequence: CASKNSYEQYF. For the CDR3, the DNA is TGTGCCAGCAAGAACTCCTACGAGCAGTACTTC.

V and J are TRBV30 and TRBJ1-2, with a possible D match to TRBD1 (5 bases). The V end was cut by 6 bases, the J end by 14 bases, with 25 bases between. The length of the CDR3 is 13 residues. Germline V gene data show CDR1 as GTSNPN and CDR2 as SVGIG (reference sequence). The CDR3 is CACHLGDVASATF. The DNA of the CDR3 is TGTGCCTGCCATCTGGGGGACGTAGCCAGTGCTACCTTC.

The gene calls are TRBV27 and TRBJ2-7; the match to TRBD2 covers 11 bases. The CDR3 sequence is 16 residues long. CDR1 is MNHEY, CDR2 SMNVEV, per germline (reference sequence). V dropped 3 bases and J dropped 3; count of bases not matched to a gene: 7. The DNA of the CDR3 is TGTGCCAGCAGTTTTTGGGGGACTAGCGGAAACTACGAGCAGTACTTC. Translation: CASSFWGTSGNYEQYF.

The CDR3 DNA follows: TGTGCCAGCAGCGTAGGGAGGGACAGGGGGGAGACCCAGTACTTC. This translates into CASSVGRDRGETQYF. The V and J genes are TRBV9 and TRBJ2-5; 11 bases align to TRBD1. The CDR3 extends over 15 amino acids. The germline V gene encodes CDR1 SGDLS and CDR2 YYNGEE. V shed 0 bases, J shed 5 bases, and the junction held 3 bases outside the gene matches.

This chain joins TRBV5-4 and TRBJ2-7; TRBD2 matches at 7 bases. Germline-derived CDR1 and CDR2 are SGHNT and YYREEE (reference sequence). J gave up 5 bases and V 0 bases, and 2 bases lay outside the gene matches. The CDR3 consists of 13 residues. The CDR3 is CASSLAGGDEQYF. The CDR3 region has the DNA TGTGCCAGCAGCTTGGCTGGGGGGGACGAGCAGTACTTC.

This clone was counted a single time. V and J are TRBV27 and TRBJ1-4; the match to TRBD1 covers 9 bases. Trimming at V came to 2 bases and at J to 3 bases, leaving 4 bases not matched to a gene. Germline CDR1 is MNHEY and CDR2 is SMNVEV (reference sequence). CDR3 length equals 16 residues. CDR3 in amino acids: CASSLGQGRSNEKLFF. CDR3 DNA: TGTGCCAGCAGTTTAGGACAGGGGAGGTCTAATGAAAAACTGTTTTTT.

The V gene is TRBV6-6, the J gene TRBJ2-7; TRBD2 matches at 9 bases. In germline, CDR1 is MNHNY, CDR2 SVGAGI (reference sequence). CDR3 length: 14 amino acids. V trimming: 6 bases; J trimming: 4 bases; junction bases outside the gene matches: 7. CDR3 protein: CASRVGREGYEQYF. The CDR3 region has the DNA TGTGCCAGCAGAGTGGGGCGGGAGGGTTACGAGCAGTACTTC.